A single sample is the source of the 18 T cell receptor beta chains below, sequenced in a study of cytomegalovirus exposure and HLA in healthy donors. It was with 60 Vbeta and 13 Jbeta primers that the PCR ran. The data were produced by immunoSEQ multiplex PCR, yet TCRdb's version contains in-frame clones alone and is incomplete. The profile shows 150,000 to 200,000 clones, around four fifths of them singletons. Sequenced sample: PBMCs. Receptor source: a woman aged 45-59 years in good health and CMV-seronegative.

The chain links TRBV7-9 to TRBJ2-5; D gene uncertain. The CDR3 runs 19 residues. Per germline, CDR1 SEHNR and CDR2 FQNEAQ (reference sequence). V was pared by 1 base and J by 5 bases, with 26 bases between. CDR3 in DNA: TGTGCCAGCAGCTTAGTCCGTTGGAGTCGGGTGGCTCGAGACGAGACCCAGTACTTC. This encodes CASSLVRWSRVARDETQYF.

As DNA, the CDR3 is TGCGCCAGCAGCCTAGCGGTTAGCTCCTACAATGAGCAGTTCTTC. This sequence encodes CASSLAVSSYNEQFF. The chain carries TRBV5-1 and TRBJ2-1; 7 bases align to TRBD2. V was pared by 4 bases and J by 0 bases, with 4 bases of the junction left unmatched. There are 15 residues in the CDR3. Germline V gene lookup returns CDR1 SGHRS and CDR2 YFSETQ.

The chain combines TRBV6-5 with TRBJ2-5, with a weak D call TRBD1 (5 bases). The CDR3 contains 14 residues. V shed 0 bases and J shed 2 bases, with 7 bases lying between them. Germline CDR1 and CDR2: MNHEY and SVGAGI. DNA for the CDR3: TGTGCCAGCAGTTACTCGAAGGGGCAAGAGACCCAGTACTTC. The encoded protein is CASSYSKGQETQYF.

The rearrangement joins TRBV14 to TRBJ1-1; perhaps TRBD1 as D (6 bases). The CDR3 sequence is 16 residues long. From germline, CDR1 is SGHDN and CDR2 FVKESK. With 4 bases removed from V and 0 bases from J, the gap between germline ends came to 15 bases. The CDR3 sequence: CASSPYPRTVNTEAFF. The DNA of the CDR3 is TGTGCCAGCAGCCCTTATCCCCGGACAGTGAACACTGAAGCTTTCTTT.

CDR3 nucleotides: TGCGCCAGCAGTACACAGGGAGTGATCAATGAGCAGTTCTTC. It codes for CASSTQGVINEQFF. The rearrangement uses TRBV10-2 and TRBJ2-1; D possibly corresponds to TRBD1 (6 bases). Germline loops: CDR1 WSHSY, CDR2 SAAADI. The CDR3 sequence is 14 residues long. Trimming took 5 bases from V and 6 from J, leaving 14 bases between them.

The chain is built from TRBV6-5 and TRBJ1-2; 9 nucleotides agree with TRBD1. Per the germline V gene, CDR1 is MNHEY and CDR2 is SVGAGI. Trimming took 2 bases from V and 8 from J; bases not matched to a gene: 6. The CDR3 totals 14 residues. CDR3 residues: CASSYDGTGYGYTF. CDR3 nucleotide sequence: TGTGCCAGCAGTTACGATGGGACAGGGTACGGCTACACCTTC.

The J gene is TRBJ2-1, the V gene TRBV2; TRBD2 might be the D (7 bases). The CDR3 is 14 residues long. Trimming cost V 7 bases and J 4 bases, with 14 bases left between them. The germline V gene has CDR1 SNHLY and CDR2 FYNNEI. This CDR3 is CASKGGGAYNEQFF. In DNA form, the CDR3 reads TGTGCCAGCAAGGGTGGGGGGGCATACAATGAGCAGTTCTTC.

CDR3 amino acids: CASSTGQGGEQYF. In nucleotides, the CDR3 is TGTGCCAGCAGCACGGGACAGGGAGGCGAGCAGTACTTC. V usage is TRBV7-8 and J usage is TRBJ2-7; TRBD1 matches 9 bases. CDR1 and CDR2 (germline): SGHVS, FQNEAQ. This CDR3 contains 13 residues. J lost 6 bases, V lost 5 bases, and 5 bases had no gene match.

The gene calls are TRBV5-1 and TRBJ2-5, with no clear D. Germline V gene lookup returns CDR1 SGHRS and CDR2 YFSETQ. V dropped 4 bases and J dropped 2 bases, with 12 bases sitting between them. The CDR3 is 14 amino acids. The CDR3 protein is CASSIQTDQETQYF. The CDR3 DNA reads as TGCGCCAGCAGCATCCAGACTGATCAAGAGACCCAGTACTTC.

This clone was seen a few times. The chain carries TRBV29-1 and TRBJ2-1; D call uncertain. The CDR3 totals 13 residues. CDR1 is SQVTM, CDR2 ANQGSEA, per germline. The germline V and J ends were trimmed by 7 bases and 4 bases, with 14 bases remaining between them. The CDR3 loop reads CSGTKNSYNEQFF. The CDR3 coding sequence is TGCAGCGGCACAAAGAATTCGTACAATGAGCAGTTCTTC.

The chain links TRBV28 to TRBJ2-7, with a possible D match to TRBD1 (6 bases). V was clipped by 8 bases and J by 0 bases, with 14 bases between them. CDR1 and CDR2 from the germline V gene are MDHEN and SYDVKM. This CDR3 is built from 14 residues. The CDR3 bases are TGTGCCAGCCAAACAGGGAGCTTCTCCTACGAGCAGTACTTC. Translation gives CASQTGSFSYEQYF.

The V gene is TRBV11-2, the J gene TRBJ1-1, with 9 bases aligning to TRBD1. The CDR3 runs 15 residues. V lost 2 bases and J lost 5; bases outside the gene matches: 6. Germline CDR1 reads SGHAT; CDR2 reads FQNNGV. The CDR3 DNA reads TGTGCCAGCAGCTTAAGACAGGGGGACCGGACTGAAGCTTTCTTT. The encoded protein is CASSLRQGDRTEAFF.

J is TRBJ2-1 and V is TRBV5-1; 12 bases are shared with TRBD2. CDR1 is SGHRS, CDR2 YFSETQ, per germline. The V gene end was trimmed by 0 bases and the J gene end by 7 bases; junction bases not matched to a gene: 17. CDR3 length: 20 residues. CDR3 DNA sequence: TGCGCCAGCAGCTTGGAATGGACTAGCGGGATGGTGTGGACAACGAATGAGCAGTTCTTC. This translates into CASSLEWTSGMVWTTNEQFF.

This sequence joins TRBV29-1 and TRBJ1-1; D ambiguous. The CDR3 has 13 amino acids. The ends were cut back, 2 bases at V and 1 base at J, with 8 bases in the middle. Germline V lookup: CDR1 SQVTM, CDR2 ANQGSEA. CDR3 sequence: CSVETVSNTEAFF. The CDR3 nucleotides are TGCAGCGTTGAAACAGTTTCGAACACTGAAGCTTTCTTT.

This clone appeared a single time. CDR3 amino acids: CASSPPVGGHSTSTDTQYF. The CDR3 DNA sequence: TGTGCCAGCTCACCACCTGTGGGGGGGCATTCAACTAGCACAGATACGCAGTATTTT. The chain links TRBV18 to TRBJ2-3, with a weak D call TRBD2 (7 bases). The CDR3 has 19 residues. Germline V lookup: CDR1 KGHSH, CDR2 LQKENI. Trimming took off 0 bases at V and 0 bases at J, with 19 bases between the two ends.

The J gene is TRBJ2-1, the V gene TRBV13; TRBD2 is a possible D gene (6 bases). This CDR3 comprises 15 residues. Looked up from germline, CDR1 is PRHDT and CDR2 is FYEKMQ (reference sequence). V was trimmed by 0 bases and J by 4 bases, leaving 10 bases between them. The CDR3 DNA sequence: TGTGCCAGCAGCTTAGGGGGGGGACCATACAATGAGCAGTTCTTC. Protein product: CASSLGGGPYNEQFF.

This chain uses TRBV6-5 with TRBJ1-6; TRBD1 agrees at 7 bases. CDR3 length: 16 residues. V was pared by 0 bases and J by 15 bases, with 14 bases of the junction left unmatched. The germline V gene has CDR1 MNHEY and CDR2 SVGAGI. The CDR3 nucleotides read TGTGCCAGCAGTTACTCCCAAGGGACAGCCCGTAAGGTCCTCCACTTT. Residues: CASSYSQGTARKVLHF.

The chain uses TRBV5-1 and TRBJ2-2; D gene unclear. The germline CDR1 and CDR2 sequences are SGHRS and YFSETQ. Trimming left V 0 bases short and J 3 bases short, with 6 bases between. The CDR3 is 14 residues long. CDR3 coding DNA: TGCGCCAGCAGCTTGGTATCCTACACCGGGGAGCTGTTTTTT. It specifies CASSLVSYTGELFF.